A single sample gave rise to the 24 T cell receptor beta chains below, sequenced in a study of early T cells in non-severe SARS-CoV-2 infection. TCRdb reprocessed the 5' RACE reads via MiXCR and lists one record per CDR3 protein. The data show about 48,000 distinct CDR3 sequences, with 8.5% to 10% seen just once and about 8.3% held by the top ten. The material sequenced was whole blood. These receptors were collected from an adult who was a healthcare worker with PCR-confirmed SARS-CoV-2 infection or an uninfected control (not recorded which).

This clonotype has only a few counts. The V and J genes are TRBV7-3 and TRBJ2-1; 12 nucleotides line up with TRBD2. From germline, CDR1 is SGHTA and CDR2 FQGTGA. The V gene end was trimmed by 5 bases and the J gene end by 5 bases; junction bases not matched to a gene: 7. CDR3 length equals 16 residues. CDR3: CASSLAGGPGDNEQFF. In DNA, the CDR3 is TGTGCCAGCAGCCTAGCGGGAGGGCCAGGGGACAATGAGCAGTTCTTC.

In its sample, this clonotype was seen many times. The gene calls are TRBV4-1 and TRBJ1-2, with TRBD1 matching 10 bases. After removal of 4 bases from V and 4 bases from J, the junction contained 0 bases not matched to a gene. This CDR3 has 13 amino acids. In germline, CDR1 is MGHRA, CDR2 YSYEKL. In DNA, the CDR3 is TGCGCCAGCAGCCGGACAGGGGGCTATGGCTACACCTTC. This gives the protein CASSRTGGYGYTF.

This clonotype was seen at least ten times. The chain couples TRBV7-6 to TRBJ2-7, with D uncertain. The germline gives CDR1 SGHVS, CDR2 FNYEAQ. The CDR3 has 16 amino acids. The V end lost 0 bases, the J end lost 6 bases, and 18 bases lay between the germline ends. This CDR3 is CASSLASGLGLTEQYF. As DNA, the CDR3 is TGTGCCAGCAGCTTAGCGTCTGGGTTGGGCCTGACCGAGCAGTACTTC.

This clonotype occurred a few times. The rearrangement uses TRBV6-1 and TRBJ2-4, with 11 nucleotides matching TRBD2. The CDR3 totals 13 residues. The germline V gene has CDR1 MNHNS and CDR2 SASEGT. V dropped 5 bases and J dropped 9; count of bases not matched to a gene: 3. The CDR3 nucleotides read TGTGCCAGCAGTACTAGCGGGAGTGGCATTCAGTACTTC. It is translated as CASSTSGSGIQYF.

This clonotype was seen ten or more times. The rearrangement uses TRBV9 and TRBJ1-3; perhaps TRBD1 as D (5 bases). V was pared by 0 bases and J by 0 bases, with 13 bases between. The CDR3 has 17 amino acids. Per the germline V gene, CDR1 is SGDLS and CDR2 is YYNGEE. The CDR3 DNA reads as TGTGCCAGCAGCGTAGCGGGCAGGGCCTACTCTGGAAACACCATATATTTT. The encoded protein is CASSVAGRAYSGNTIYF. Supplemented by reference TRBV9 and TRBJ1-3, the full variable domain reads DSGVTQTPKHLITATGQRVTLRCSPRSGDLSVYWYQQSLDQGLQFLIQYYNGEERAKGNILERFSAQQFPDLHSELNLSSLELGDSALYFCASSVAGRAYSGNTIYFGEGSWLTVV.

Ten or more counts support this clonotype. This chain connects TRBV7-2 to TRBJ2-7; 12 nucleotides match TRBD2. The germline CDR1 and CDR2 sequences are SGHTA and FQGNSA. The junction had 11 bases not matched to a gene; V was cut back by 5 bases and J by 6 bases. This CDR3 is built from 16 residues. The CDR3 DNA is TGTGCCAGCAGCCCGGGACTAGCGGGTCCTCCCCTCGAGCAGTACTTC. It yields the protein CASSPGLAGPPLEQYF.

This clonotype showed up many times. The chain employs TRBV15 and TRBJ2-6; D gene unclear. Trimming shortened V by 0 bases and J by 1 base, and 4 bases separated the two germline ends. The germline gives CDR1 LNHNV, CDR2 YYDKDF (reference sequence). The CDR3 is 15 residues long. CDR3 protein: CATSREASGANVLTF. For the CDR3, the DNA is TGTGCCACCAGCAGAGAAGCGTCTGGGGCCAACGTCCTGACTTTC.

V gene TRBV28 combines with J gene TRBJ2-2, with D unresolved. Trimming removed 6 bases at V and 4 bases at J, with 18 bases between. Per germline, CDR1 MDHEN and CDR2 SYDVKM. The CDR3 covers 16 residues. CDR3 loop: CASSLAPKSITGELFF. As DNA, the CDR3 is TGTGCCAGCAGCCTGGCCCCCAAGAGTATCACCGGGGAGCTGTTTTTT. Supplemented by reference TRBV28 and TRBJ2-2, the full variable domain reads DVKVTQSSRYLVKRTGEKVFLECVQDMDHENMFWYRQDPGLGLRLIYFSYDVKMKEKGDIPEGYSVSREKKERFSLILESASTNQTSMYLCASSLAPKSITGELFFGEGSRLTVL.

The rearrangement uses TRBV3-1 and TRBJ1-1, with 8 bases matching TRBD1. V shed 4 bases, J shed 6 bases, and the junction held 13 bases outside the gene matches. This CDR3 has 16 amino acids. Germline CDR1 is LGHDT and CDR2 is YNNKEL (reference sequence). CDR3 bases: TGTGCCAGCAGCCCAGGACCGGGACAGGTTTCTTCTGAAGCTTTCTTT. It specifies CASSPGPGQVSSEAFF.

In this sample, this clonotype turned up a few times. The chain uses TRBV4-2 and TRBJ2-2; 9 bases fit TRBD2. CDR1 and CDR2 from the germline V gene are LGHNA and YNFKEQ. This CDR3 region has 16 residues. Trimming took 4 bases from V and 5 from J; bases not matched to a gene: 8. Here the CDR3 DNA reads TGTGCCAGCAGCCTAGTAGCGGGAGAGGGTACCGGGGAGCTGTTTTTT. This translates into CASSLVAGEGTGELFF.

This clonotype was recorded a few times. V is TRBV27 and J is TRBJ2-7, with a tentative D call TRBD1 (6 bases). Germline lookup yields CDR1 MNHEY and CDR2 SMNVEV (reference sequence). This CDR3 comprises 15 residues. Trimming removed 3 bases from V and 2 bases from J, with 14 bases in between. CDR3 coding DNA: TGTGCCAGCAGTTTCAAGTTTGGGGGCACCTACGAGCAGTACTTC. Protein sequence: CASSFKFGGTYEQYF.

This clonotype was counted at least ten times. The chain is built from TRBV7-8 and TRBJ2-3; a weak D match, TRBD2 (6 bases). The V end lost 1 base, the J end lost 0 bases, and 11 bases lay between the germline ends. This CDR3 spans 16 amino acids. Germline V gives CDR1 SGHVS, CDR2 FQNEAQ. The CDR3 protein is CASSLVAGRSTDTQYF. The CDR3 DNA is TGTGCCAGCAGCTTAGTTGCCGGGAGAAGCACAGATACGCAGTATTTT.

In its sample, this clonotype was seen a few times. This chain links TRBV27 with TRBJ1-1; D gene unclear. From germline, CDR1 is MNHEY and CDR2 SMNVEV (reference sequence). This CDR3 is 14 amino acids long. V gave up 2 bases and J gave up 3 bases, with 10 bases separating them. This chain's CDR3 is CASSLVSAYTEAFF. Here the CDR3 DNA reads TGTGCCAGCAGTTTAGTTTCGGCATACACTGAAGCTTTCTTT.

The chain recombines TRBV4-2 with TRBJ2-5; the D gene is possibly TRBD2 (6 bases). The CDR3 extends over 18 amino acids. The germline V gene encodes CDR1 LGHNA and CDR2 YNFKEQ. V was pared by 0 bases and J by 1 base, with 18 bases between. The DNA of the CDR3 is TGTGCCAGCAGCCAAGAATCACTAGCTAATGGGCTCCAAGAGACCCAGTACTTC. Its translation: CASSQESLANGLQETQYF.

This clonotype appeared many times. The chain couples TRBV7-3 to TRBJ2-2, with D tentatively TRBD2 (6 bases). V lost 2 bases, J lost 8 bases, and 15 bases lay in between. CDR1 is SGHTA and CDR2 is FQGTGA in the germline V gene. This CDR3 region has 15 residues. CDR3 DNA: TGTGCCAGCAGCTTAGACGGGAGCCCATTGGGGGAGCTGTTTTTT. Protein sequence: CASSLDGSPLGELFF.

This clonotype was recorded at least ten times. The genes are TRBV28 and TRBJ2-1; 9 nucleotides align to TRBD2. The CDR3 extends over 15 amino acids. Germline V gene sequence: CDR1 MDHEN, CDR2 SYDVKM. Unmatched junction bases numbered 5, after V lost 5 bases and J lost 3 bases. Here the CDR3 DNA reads TGTGCCAGCAGTCTTAGCGGGAGTTTCTACAATGAGCAGTTCTTC. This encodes CASSLSGSFYNEQFF.

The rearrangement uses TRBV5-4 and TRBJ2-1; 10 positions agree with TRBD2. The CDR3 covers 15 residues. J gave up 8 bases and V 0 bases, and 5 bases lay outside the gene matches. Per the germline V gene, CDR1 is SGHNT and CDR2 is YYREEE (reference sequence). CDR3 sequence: CASSLASGRGDEQFF. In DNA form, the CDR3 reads TGTGCCAGCAGCTTGGCGAGCGGGAGGGGCGATGAGCAGTTCTTC.

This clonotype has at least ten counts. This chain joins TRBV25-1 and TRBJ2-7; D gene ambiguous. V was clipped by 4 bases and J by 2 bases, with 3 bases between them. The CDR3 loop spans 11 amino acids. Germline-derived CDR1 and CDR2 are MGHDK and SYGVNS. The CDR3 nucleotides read TGTGCCAGCAGTGTGACCTACGAGCAGTACTTC. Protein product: CASSVTYEQYF.

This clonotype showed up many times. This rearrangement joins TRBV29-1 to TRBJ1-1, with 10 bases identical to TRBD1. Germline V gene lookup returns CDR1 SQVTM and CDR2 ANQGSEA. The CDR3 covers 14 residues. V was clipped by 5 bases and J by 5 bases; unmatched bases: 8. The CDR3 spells CSVSRDRGGTEAFF. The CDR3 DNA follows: TGCAGCGTTTCCCGGGACAGGGGTGGTACTGAAGCTTTCTTT.

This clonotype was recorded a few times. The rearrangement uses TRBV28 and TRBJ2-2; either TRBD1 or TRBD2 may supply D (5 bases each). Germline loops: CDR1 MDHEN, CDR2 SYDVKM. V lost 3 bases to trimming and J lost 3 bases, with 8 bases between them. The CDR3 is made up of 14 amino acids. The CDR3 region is CASSFGAYTGELFF. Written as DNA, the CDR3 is TGTGCCAGCAGTTTCGGGGCATACACCGGGGAGCTGTTTTTT.

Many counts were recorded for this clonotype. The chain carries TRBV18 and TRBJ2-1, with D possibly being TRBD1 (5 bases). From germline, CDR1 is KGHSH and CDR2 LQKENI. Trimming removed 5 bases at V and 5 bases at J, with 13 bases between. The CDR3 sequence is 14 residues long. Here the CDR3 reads CASSTTREHNEQFF. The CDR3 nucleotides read TGTGCCAGCTCAACCACCAGGGAACACAATGAGCAGTTCTTC.

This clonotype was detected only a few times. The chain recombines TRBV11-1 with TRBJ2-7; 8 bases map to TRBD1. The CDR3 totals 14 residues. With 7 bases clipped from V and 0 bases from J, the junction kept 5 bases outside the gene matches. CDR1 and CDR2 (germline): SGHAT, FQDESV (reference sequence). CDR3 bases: TGTGCCAGCATCTCAGGACAGGGCTCCTACGAGCAGTACTTC. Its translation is CASISGQGSYEQYF.

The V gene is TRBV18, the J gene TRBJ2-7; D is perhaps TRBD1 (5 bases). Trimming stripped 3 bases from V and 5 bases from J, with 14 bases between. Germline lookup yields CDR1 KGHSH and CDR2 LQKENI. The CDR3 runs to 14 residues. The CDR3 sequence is CASSPPAGRDEQYF. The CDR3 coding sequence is TGTGCCAGCTCACCTCCCGCAGGCAGGGACGAGCAGTACTTC.

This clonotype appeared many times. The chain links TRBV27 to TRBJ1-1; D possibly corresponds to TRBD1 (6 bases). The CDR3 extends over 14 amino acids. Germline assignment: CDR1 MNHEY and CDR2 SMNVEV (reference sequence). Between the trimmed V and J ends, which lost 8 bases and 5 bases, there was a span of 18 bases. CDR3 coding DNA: TGTGCCAGCTCAATAGGACAGCTTTTTACTGAAGCTTTCTTT. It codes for CASSIGQLFTEAFF.